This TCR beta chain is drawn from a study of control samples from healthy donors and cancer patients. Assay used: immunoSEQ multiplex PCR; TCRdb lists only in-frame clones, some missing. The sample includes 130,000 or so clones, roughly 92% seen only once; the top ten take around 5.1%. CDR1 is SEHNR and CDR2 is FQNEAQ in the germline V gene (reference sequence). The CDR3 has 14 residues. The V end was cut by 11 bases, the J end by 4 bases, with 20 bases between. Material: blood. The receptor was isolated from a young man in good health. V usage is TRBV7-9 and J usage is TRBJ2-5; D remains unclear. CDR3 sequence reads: CAGIPSRVGETQYF. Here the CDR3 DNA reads TGTGCCGGCATCCCTTCAAGGGTAGGAGAGACCCAGTACTTC.